The 24 T cell receptor beta chains presented below share a single source sample, sequenced in a study of cytomegalovirus exposure and HLA in healthy donors. Sequencing was performed with immunoSEQ multiplex PCR; in TCRdb, only in-frame clones are kept and a portion is missing. The data show about 54,000 clones, more than 70% seen once. What was sequenced was PBMCs. The receptors come from a woman aged 18-35 years in good health and CMV-seropositive.

This sequence joins TRBV5-1 and TRBJ1-1, with D perhaps TRBD1 (5 bases). Germline V gene sequence: CDR1 SGHRS, CDR2 YFSETQ. The CDR3 sequence is 15 residues long. Trimming removed 1 base at V and 1 base at J, with 11 bases between. The DNA for the CDR3 is TGCGCCAGCAGCTTGCTTGGGGGGGAGAACACTGAAGCTTTCTTT. Protein: CASSLLGGENTEAFF.

V usage is TRBV7-9 and J usage is TRBJ2-5; 7 nucleotides match TRBD1. The J segment lost 2 bases and the V segment lost 0 bases, leaving 3 bases of the junction unmatched. The CDR3 totals 15 residues. CDR1 SEHNR and CDR2 FQNEAQ come from the germline V gene (reference sequence). The CDR3 sequence is CASSLAGQRQETQYF. The CDR3 DNA reads TGTGCCAGCAGCTTAGCGGGACAGAGACAAGAGACCCAGTACTTC. The entire variable domain, with the rest obtained from reference TRBV7-9 and TRBJ2-5, is as follows: DTGVSQNPRHKITKRGQNVTFRCDPISEHNRLYWYRQTLGQGPEFLTYFQNEAQLEKSRLLSDRFSAERPKGSFSTLEIQRTEQGDSAMYLCASSLAGQRQETQYFGPGTRLLVL.

This clone was detected a few times. The J gene is TRBJ1-6, the V gene TRBV25-1; the match to TRBD1 covers 7 bases. Germline loops: CDR1 MGHDK, CDR2 SYGVNS. The V segment lost 5 bases and the J segment 9 bases; nucleotides outside the gene matches: 10. This CDR3 region has 15 residues. This chain's CDR3 is CASSPPKGGVSPLHF. The CDR3 nucleotides read TGTGCCAGCAGTCCGCCCAAAGGGGGCGTTTCACCCCTCCACTTT.

This chain joins TRBV11-3 and TRBJ2-2, with D perhaps matching TRBD2 (5 bases). Per germline, CDR1 SGHNT and CDR2 YENEEA. The CDR3 runs to 13 residues. The germline V and J ends were trimmed by 0 bases and 11 bases, with 10 bases remaining between them. As DNA, the CDR3 is TGTGCCAGCAGCTTAGAGAAGGGAGAAGAGCTGTTTTTT. This sequence encodes CASSLEKGEELFF. Variable domain in full (rest from reference TRBV11-3 and TRBJ2-2): EAGVVQSPRYKIIEKKQPVAFWCNPISGHNTLYWYLQNLGQGPELLIRYENEEAVDDSQLPKDRFSAERLKGVDSTLKIQPAELGDSAVYLCASSLEKGEELFFGEGSRLTVL.

The chain recombines TRBV4-3 with TRBJ2-1; D is perhaps TRBD1 (5 bases). V was pared by 4 bases and J by 5 bases, with 12 bases between. This CDR3 has 14 amino acids. Germline values: CDR1 LGHNA, CDR2 YSLEER. CDR3 sequence reads: CASSPGAADNEQFF. The CDR3 DNA reads as TGCGCCAGCAGCCCTGGGGCAGCCGACAATGAGCAGTTCTTC.

V usage is TRBV28 and J usage is TRBJ2-1; TRBD2 is a possible D gene (6 bases). Trimming removed 3 bases from V and 2 bases from J, with 20 bases in between. CDR1 MDHEN and CDR2 SYDVKM come from the germline V gene. The CDR3 length is 18 residues. The CDR3 nucleotides read TGTGCCAGCAGTTTTGAGTTCGCGGGGTCCCTTACCTACAATGAGCAGTTCTTC. It specifies CASSFEFAGSLTYNEQFF.

The chain employs TRBV18 and TRBJ2-1; 11 bases map to TRBD1. CDR3 length: 16 residues. Germline loops: CDR1 KGHSH, CDR2 LQKENI. V gave up 0 bases and J gave up 8 bases; unmatched junction bases: 6. The CDR3 is CASSPPGTGGRDEQFF. In DNA form, the CDR3 reads TGTGCCAGCTCACCACCCGGGACAGGGGGTCGGGATGAGCAGTTCTTC.

Only one count was recorded for this clone. The genes are TRBV7-9 and TRBJ2-7; no firm D call. This CDR3 comprises 15 residues. V was clipped by 5 bases and J by 0 bases, with 14 bases between them. The germline V gene has CDR1 SEHNR and CDR2 FQNEAQ (reference sequence). CDR3 nucleotide sequence: TGTGCCAGCAGCCCCGGTCCTCTAAGCTCCTACGAGCAGTACTTC. Its translation: CASSPGPLSSYEQYF.

CDR3 nucleotide sequence: TGTGCCAGCAGTGTTCGAGGGACAGGGGCCAACGAGCAGTACTTC. This codes for CASSVRGTGANEQYF. This chain uses TRBV6-1 with TRBJ2-7; the match to TRBD1 covers 10 bases. This CDR3 has 15 amino acids. The germline V gene encodes CDR1 MNHNS and CDR2 SASEGT. V gave up 4 bases and J gave up 5 bases; unmatched junction bases: 8.

V and J are TRBV5-8 and TRBJ1-5; the match to TRBD1 covers 7 bases. Germline V CDR1 and CDR2: SGHTS, YDEGEE. The CDR3 has 14 residues. V was pared by 4 bases and J by 1 base, with 2 bases of the junction left unmatched. The CDR3 region has the DNA TGTGCCAGCAGCCCGGGACAGAGCAATCAGCCCCAGCATTTT. Protein sequence: CASSPGQSNQPQHF.

The CDR3 DNA reads TGTGCCAGCAGCCAAGAAGCCATGACTGCCAAGGATACGCAGTATTTT. Amino acids: CASSQEAMTAKDTQYF. The gene calls are TRBV4-2 and TRBJ2-3, with D unclear. The V and J ends lost 0 bases and 6 bases respectively, with 16 bases between them. This CDR3 is 16 amino acids long. Per the germline V gene, CDR1 is LGHNA and CDR2 is YNFKEQ.

The rearrangement uses TRBV28 and TRBJ1-2, with TRBD1 matching over 9 bases. This CDR3 has 12 residues. Per the germline V gene, CDR1 is MDHEN and CDR2 is SYDVKM. V lost 6 bases and J lost 4; bases outside the gene matches: 0. CDR3 in amino acids: CASRGQGYGYTF. Written as DNA, the CDR3 is TGTGCCAGCAGGGGACAGGGCTATGGCTACACCTTC.

The V gene is TRBV5-1, the J gene TRBJ2-5, with 13 nucleotides matching TRBD2. There are 14 residues in the CDR3. The V gene's germline CDR1 is SGHRS and CDR2 YFSETQ. V shed 6 bases, J shed 3 bases, and the junction held 2 bases outside the gene matches. The CDR3 coding sequence is TGCGCCAGCAAGGGACTAGCGGGGAAAGAGACCCAGTACTTC. Translated, it gives CASKGLAGKETQYF.

J is TRBJ1-2 and V is TRBV28, with D possibly being TRBD1 (5 bases). Trimming stripped 5 bases from V and 3 bases from J, with 16 bases between. The CDR3 sequence is 15 residues long. Germline CDR1 and CDR2: MDHEN and SYDVKM. The DNA of the CDR3 is TGTGCCAGCAGTGACCAGGGTTTTGGGGACTATGGCTACACCTTC. Translation: CASSDQGFGDYGYTF.

V is TRBV11-3 and J is TRBJ2-3; 8 positions agree with TRBD2. This CDR3 has 16 residues. Germline assignment: CDR1 SGHNT and CDR2 YENEEA. Trimming cost V 3 bases and J 2 bases; bases outside gene matches: 7. The CDR3 protein is CASSFGGGTFTDTQYF. The CDR3 DNA follows: TGTGCCAGCAGCTTTGGCGGGGGGACCTTCACAGATACGCAGTATTTT. The variable domain in full, with the rest retrieved from reference TRBV11-3 and TRBJ2-3, is EAGVVQSPRYKIIEKKQPVAFWCNPISGHNTLYWYLQNLGQGPELLIRYENEEAVDDSQLPKDRFSAERLKGVDSTLKIQPAELGDSAVYLCASSFGGGTFTDTQYFGPGTRLTVL.

V usage is TRBV11-1 and J usage is TRBJ2-5; D might be TRBD2 (5 bases). V lost 4 bases and J lost 1, with 10 bases in between. CDR1 is SGHAT and CDR2 is FQDESV in the germline V gene (reference sequence). CDR3 length: 14 residues. CDR3 DNA sequence: TGTGCCAGCAGCTCGGGAAGGGCCCAAGAGACCCAGTACTTC. Protein: CASSSGRAQETQYF.

The V call is TRBV4-2, the J call TRBJ2-5, with D perhaps matching TRBD2 (6 bases). CDR1 and CDR2 from the germline V gene are LGHNA and YNFKEQ. V was shortened by 5 bases and J by 0 bases, with 10 bases between the two germline ends. The CDR3 totals 14 residues. The CDR3 DNA sequence: TGTGCCAGCAGCGTAGCGGTTAACCAAGAGACCCAGTACTTC. As protein: CASSVAVNQETQYF.

The V call is TRBV28, the J call TRBJ1-2, with 7 bases matching TRBD1. The germline V gene has CDR1 MDHEN and CDR2 SYDVKM. The V gene end was trimmed by 7 bases and the J gene end by 1 base; junction bases not matched to a gene: 6. CDR3 length: 14 amino acids. The CDR3 DNA sequence: TGTGCCAGCATCGAGACAGGGATTAACTATGGCTACACCTTC. This encodes CASIETGINYGYTF.

This clone showed up just once. The chain carries TRBV19 and TRBJ1-2; 7 nucleotides agree with TRBD1. CDR3 length: 20 amino acids. V was clipped by 6 bases and J by 8 bases; unmatched bases: 30. Germline V gene lookup returns CDR1 LNHDA and CDR2 SQIVND (reference sequence). The CDR3 coding sequence is TGTGCCAGTAGACGGACAGGTCGAGGGGCGAAGATTGTTTATACGGGGGGCTACACCTTC. This gives the protein CASRRTGRGAKIVYTGGYTF.

The V call is TRBV6-5, the J call TRBJ1-2; 7 bases match TRBD1. CDR3 length: 15 amino acids. Per the germline V gene, CDR1 is MNHEY and CDR2 is SVGAGI. The trim removed 4 bases at V and 0 bases at J, leaving 5 bases unmatched. The CDR3 loop reads CASSSRTGANYGYTF. As DNA, the CDR3 is TGTGCCAGCAGTTCCCGGACAGGAGCTAACTATGGCTACACCTTC.

On this clone itself: One end of the junction varies from germline; a read error may be responsible. This chain links TRBV7-7 with TRBJ2-1; tentatively, D is TRBD2 (6 bases). CDR3 length equals 15 residues. The germline CDR1 and CDR2 sequences are SSHAT and FNYEAQ (reference sequence). The CDR3: CASSPSTEGFGEQFF. CDR3 in DNA: TGTGCTAGCAGCCCTTCGACGGAGGGGTTTGGTGAGCAGTTCTTC.

V gene TRBV25-1 combines with J gene TRBJ2-5, with TRBD2 identical over 7 bases. The junction had 8 bases not matched to a gene; V was cut back by 1 base and J by 6 bases. The CDR3 is 15 amino acids. Germline-derived CDR1 and CDR2 are MGHDK and SYGVNS. The CDR3 sequence is CASSEWEGSKQTQYF. Here the CDR3 DNA reads TGTGCCAGCAGTGAATGGGAGGGGTCCAAACAGACCCAGTACTTC.

CDR3 sequence (DNA): TGTGCCAGCAGGGGCGGGGGACCGCGGGGTGAGCAGTTCTTC. This encodes CASRGGGPRGEQFF. The rearrangement uses TRBV27 and TRBJ2-1; 7 bases match TRBD2. CDR1 and CDR2 from the germline V gene are MNHEY and SMNVEV (reference sequence). V shed 6 bases and J 9 bases; nucleotides not matched to a gene: 11. This CDR3 contains 14 residues.

This CDR3 is CASSSGQGAYEQYF. As DNA, the CDR3 is TGTGCCAGCAGTTCCGGACAGGGGGCCTACGAGCAGTACTTC. V gene TRBV6-5 combines with J gene TRBJ2-7; 10 bases are a match to TRBD1. The CDR3 is 14 amino acids. Trimming at V came to 4 bases and at J to 2 bases, leaving 2 bases not matched to a gene. Germline V CDR1 and CDR2: MNHEY, SVGAGI.